The 22 T cell receptor beta chains below were found in one sample sequenced in a study of Ad26.COV2.S vaccination and SARS-CoV-2 variants. As for treatment: 19 received Ad26.COV2.S at low or high dose, single or two shots; about 5 received placebo; per-sample allocation not given. Sampling was done on day 63 after the first vaccine or placebo injection. This table comes from immunoSEQ multiplex PCR, and its TCRdb copy is limited to in-frame clones, with some not included. Of about 480,000 clones detected, roughly 87% appear once; the ten largest clones hold over 10%. The input for sequencing was peripheral blood, taken in a trial of Ad26.COV2.S vaccine versus placebo. The receptors shown here come from a person between 18 and 65 years old who received the Ad26.COV2.S COVID-19 vaccine or a placebo.

The chain is built from TRBV5-6 and TRBJ1-3; 9 bases match TRBD1. Losses at the gene ends were 4 bases for V and 4 bases for J; bases not matched to a gene: 6. The CDR3 runs to 15 residues. CDR1 is SGHDT and CDR2 is YYEEEE in the germline V gene. CDR3 loop: CASSATDRGGNTIYF. The CDR3 DNA follows: TGTGCCAGCAGCGCCACCGACAGGGGGGGAAACACCATATATTTT.

This clone has only a few counts. The genes are TRBV28 and TRBJ1-1; tentative D call: TRBD1 (5 bases). Germline lookup yields CDR1 MDHEN and CDR2 SYDVKM. The CDR3 is 14 residues long. Between the trimmed V and J ends, which lost 4 bases and 3 bases, there was a span of 12 bases. CDR3 nucleotides: TGTGCCAGCAGTTCGGCTGGGGGTTACACTGAAGCTTTCTTT. Translated, it gives CASSSAGGYTEAFF. Full variable domain (missing parts from reference TRBV28 and TRBJ1-1): DVKVTQSSRYLVKRTGEKVFLECVQDMDHENMFWYRQDPGLGLRLIYFSYDVKMKEKGDIPEGYSVSREKKERFSLILESASTNQTSMYLCASSSAGGYTEAFFGQGTRLTVV.

The rearrangement joins TRBV25-1 to TRBJ2-3, with D tentatively TRBD2 (5 bases). The CDR3 runs to 14 residues. CDR1 MGHDK and CDR2 SYGVNS come from the germline V gene. Between the trimmed V and J ends, which lost 5 bases and 1 base, there was a span of 10 bases. Here the CDR3 DNA reads TGTGCCAGCAGTCCGGAGGTCGGCACAGATACGCAGTATTTT. Translating it yields CASSPEVGTDTQYF.

The V and J genes are TRBV9 and TRBJ2-1, with D possibly being TRBD2 (7 bases). The CDR3 consists of 16 residues. Germline V CDR1 and CDR2: SGDLS, YYNGEE. V shed 6 bases and J shed 4 bases, with 20 bases lying between them. As DNA, the CDR3 is TGTGCCAGCACCCAAGGGGAGGGAGGGGGATACAATGAGCAGTTCTTC. Its protein product is CASTQGEGGGYNEQFF.

The chain joins TRBV6-2 or TRBV6-3 to TRBJ1-4; D uncertain. Germline V lookup: CDR1 MNHEY, CDR2 SVGEGT. This CDR3 comprises 14 residues. V was cut by 4 bases and J by 6 bases, with 12 bases left in between. CDR3 region: CASSFGDGDEKLFF. The CDR3 region has the DNA TGTGCCAGCAGTTTTGGAGACGGGGATGAAAAACTGTTTTTT.

The table lists this clone with a few counts. V gene TRBV7-2 combines with J gene TRBJ2-1; the match to TRBD2 covers 7 bases. Germline assignment: CDR1 SGHTA and CDR2 FQGNSA. CDR3 size: 14 residues. The V and J ends lost 3 bases and 7 bases, in that order; junction bases with no gene match: 6. CDR3: CASSLGGSANEQFF. As DNA, the CDR3 is TGTGCCAGCAGCTTGGGCGGGAGTGCGAATGAGCAGTTCTTC.

This clone was counted once. This sample also contains other DNA sequences that code for the same CDR3. This chain joins TRBV30 and TRBJ2-7, with 7 bases aligning to TRBD2. The trim removed 4 bases at V and 0 bases at J, leaving 0 bases unmatched. Germline V gene data show CDR1 as GTSNPN and CDR2 as SVGIG (reference sequence). The CDR3 sequence is 12 residues long. The CDR3 DNA is TGTGCCTGGACTAGCGGCTCCTACGAGCAGTACTTC. Translating gives CAWTSGSYEQYF.

The genes are TRBV29-1 and TRBJ1-1, with 10 bases lining up with TRBD1. Trimming at V came to 7 bases and at J to 7 bases, leaving 15 bases not matched to a gene. Germline V lookup: CDR1 SQVTM, CDR2 ANQGSEA. This CDR3 has 15 amino acids. In DNA, the CDR3 is TGCAGCGCTCTGGGGCGACAGGGGGCGCCGGATGAAGCTTTCTTT. Its translation is CSALGRQGAPDEAFF. The full variable domain, in which reference TRBV29-1 and TRBJ1-1 provide the parts outside the CDR3, is SAVISQKPSRDICQRGTSLTIQCQVDSQVTMMFWYRQQPGQSLTLIATANQGSEATYESGFVIDKFPISRPNLTFSTLTVSNMSPEDSSIYLCSALGRQGAPDEAFFGQGTRLTVV.

The rearrangement joins TRBV6-6 to TRBJ1-5; D uncertain. The V and J ends lost 8 bases and 4 bases respectively, with 18 bases between them. The CDR3 contains 15 residues. Germline CDR1 is MNHNY and CDR2 is SVGAGI (reference sequence). CDR3 in amino acids: CASSRAGSENQPQHF. The CDR3 region has the DNA TGTGCCAGCTCTCGGGCCGGAAGCGAGAATCAGCCCCAGCATTTT.

J is TRBJ2-2 and V is TRBV20-1; 7 bases agree with TRBD2. Germline V CDR1 and CDR2: DFQATT, SNEGSKA (reference sequence). V gave up 3 bases and J gave up 6 bases; unmatched junction bases: 10. This CDR3 region has 15 residues. This CDR3 is CSASIRLAAAGELFF. The CDR3 coding sequence is TGCAGTGCTAGTATTCGGCTAGCGGCCGCCGGGGAGCTGTTTTTT.

The chain joins TRBV5-6 to TRBJ1-1, with D perhaps TRBD1 (6 bases). CDR1 and CDR2 (germline): SGHDT, YYEEEE. CDR3 length: 15 residues. Trimming removed 3 bases at V and 1 base at J, with 13 bases between. DNA for the CDR3: TGTGCCAGCAGCTGGGTGGGACAAACGAACACTGAAGCTTTCTTT. Translating gives CASSWVGQTNTEAFF.

The chain links TRBV28 to TRBJ2-7; 8 bases are shared with TRBD2. The germline gives CDR1 MDHEN, CDR2 SYDVKM. The trim removed 2 bases at V and 4 bases at J, leaving 7 bases unmatched. The CDR3 sequence is 15 residues long. CDR3 loop: CASSLPGLGGYEQYF. The CDR3 DNA follows: TGTGCCAGCAGTTTACCGGGACTAGGGGGTTACGAGCAGTACTTC.

The chain has TRBV28 and TRBJ1-2, with 7 bases that match TRBD1. The CDR3 has 14 amino acids. Germline V CDR1 and CDR2: MDHEN, SYDVKM. V shed 6 bases and J 0 bases; nucleotides not matched to a gene: 4. The CDR3 sequence: CASSTGVANYGYTF. CDR3 nucleotide sequence: TGTGCCAGCAGCACAGGGGTTGCTAACTATGGCTACACCTTC.

This sequence joins TRBV7-6 and TRBJ2-2; D possibly corresponds to TRBD2 (7 bases). Germline values: CDR1 SGHVS, CDR2 FNYEAQ. With 5 bases removed from V and 1 base from J, the gap between germline ends came to 14 bases. CDR3 length: 16 amino acids. CDR3 sequence reads: CASSGGASGNTGELFF. DNA for the CDR3: TGTGCCAGCAGCGGGGGGGCAAGCGGGAACACCGGGGAGCTGTTTTTT.

The chain uses TRBV11-3 and TRBJ2-2, with D hard to call. Germline-derived CDR1 and CDR2 are SGHNT and YENEEA. Deletions cut 1 base from V and 7 bases from J, with 7 bases between. CDR3 size: 13 residues. In DNA, the CDR3 is TGTGCCAGCAGCTTAGTTTTGGGCGGGGAGCTGTTTTTT. It codes for CASSLVLGGELFF. The whole variable domain, filled in from reference TRBV11-3 and TRBJ2-2, reads EAGVVQSPRYKIIEKKQPVAFWCNPISGHNTLYWYLQNLGQGPELLIRYENEEAVDDSQLPKDRFSAERLKGVDSTLKIQPAELGDSAVYLCASSLVLGGELFFGEGSRLTVL.

This clone has only a few counts. The CDR3 DNA reads as TGTGCCAGCAGCCAAGACGGACTAGCGGGAGGGCCACCGGGGTTCTTC. Protein product: CASSQDGLAGGPPGFF. This chain links TRBV4-2 with TRBJ2-1, with 15 nucleotides matching TRBD2. V was clipped by 0 bases and J by 15 bases; unmatched bases: 9. Germline CDR1 is LGHNA and CDR2 is YNFKEQ. This CDR3 comprises 16 residues.

The table lists this clone with a few counts. V usage is TRBV6-2 or TRBV6-3 and J usage is TRBJ2-7, with TRBD2 as a possible D gene (7 bases). Per germline, CDR1 MNHEY and CDR2 SVGEGT. V dropped 5 bases and J dropped 0 bases, with 14 bases sitting between them. This CDR3 comprises 15 residues. CDR3 DNA: TGTGCCAGCAGTCGGGGGGCAGACCCCTCCTACGAGCAGTACTTC. Translation gives CASSRGADPSYEQYF.

The chain employs TRBV29-1 and TRBJ1-5, with 8 bases identical to TRBD1. After removal of 7 bases from V and 6 bases from J, the junction contained 8 bases not matched to a gene. Germline V gene sequence: CDR1 SQVTM, CDR2 ANQGSEA. This CDR3 is 13 amino acids long. The CDR3: CSGAGGIGQPQHF. CDR3 DNA: TGCAGCGGTGCAGGGGGCATAGGTCAGCCCCAGCATTTT.

V is TRBV29-1 and J is TRBJ1-4; the D is unclear. The V end was cut by 4 bases, the J end by 7 bases, with 10 bases between. The length of the CDR3 is 12 residues. Germline CDR1 reads SQVTM; CDR2 reads ANQGSEA. CDR3 bases: TGCAGCGTTGGGAGGGCGGGTGAAAAACTGTTTTTT. Translation: CSVGRAGEKLFF.

The rearrangement links TRBV6-5 to TRBJ1-1; the D gene is possibly TRBD1 (6 bases). The CDR3 spans 13 residues. V was shortened by 5 bases and J by 4 bases, with 11 bases between the two germline ends. Germline-derived CDR1 and CDR2 are MNHEY and SVGAGI. The CDR3 reads CASSRGTTTEAFF. CDR3 coding DNA: TGTGCCAGCAGTCGCGGGACAACCACTGAAGCTTTCTTT.

J is TRBJ2-2 and V is TRBV30; possibly TRBD1 for D (6 bases). The CDR3 length is 14 residues. Trimming removed 6 bases from V and 0 bases from J, with 11 bases in between. Germline V gene data show CDR1 as GTSNPN and CDR2 as SVGIG (reference sequence). CDR3 in DNA: TGTGCCTGCCGAGGGACATCGAACACCGGGGAGCTGTTTTTT. Its protein product is CACRGTSNTGELFF. Full variable domain (rest looked up from reference TRBV30 and TRBJ2-2): SQTIHQWPATLVQPVGSPLSLECTVEGTSNPNLYWYRQAAGRGLQLLFYSVGIGQISSEVPQNLSASRPQDRQFILSSKKLLLSDSGFYLCACRGTSNTGELFFGEGSRLTVL.

The chain joins TRBV3-1 (or the pseudogene TRBV3-2) to TRBJ2-2; tentative D call: TRBD1 (5 bases). The CDR3 length is 14 residues. The V end was cut by 2 bases, the J end by 7 bases, with 11 bases between. From germline, CDR1 is LGHDT and CDR2 YNNKEL (reference sequence). CDR3 loop: CASSQLTGGGELFF. In nucleotides, the CDR3 is TGTGCCAGCAGCCAACTTACAGGTGGCGGGGAGCTGTTTTTT.